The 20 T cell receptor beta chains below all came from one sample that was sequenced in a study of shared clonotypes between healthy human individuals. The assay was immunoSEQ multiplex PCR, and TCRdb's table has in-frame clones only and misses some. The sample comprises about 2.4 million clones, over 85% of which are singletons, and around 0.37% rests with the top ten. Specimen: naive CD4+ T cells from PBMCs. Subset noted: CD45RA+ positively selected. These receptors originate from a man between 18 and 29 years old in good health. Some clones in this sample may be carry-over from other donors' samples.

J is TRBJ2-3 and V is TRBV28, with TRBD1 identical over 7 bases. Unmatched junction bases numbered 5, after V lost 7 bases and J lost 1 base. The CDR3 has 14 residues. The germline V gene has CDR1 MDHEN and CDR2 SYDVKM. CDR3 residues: CASKSDRGTDTQYF. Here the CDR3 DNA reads TGTGCCAGCAAATCAGACAGGGGCACAGATACGCAGTATTTT.

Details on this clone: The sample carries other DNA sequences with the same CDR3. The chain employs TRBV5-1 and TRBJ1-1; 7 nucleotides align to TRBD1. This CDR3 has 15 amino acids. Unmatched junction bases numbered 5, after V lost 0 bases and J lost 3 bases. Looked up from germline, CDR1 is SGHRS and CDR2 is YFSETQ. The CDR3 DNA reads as TGCGCCAGCAGCTTGGCGGGACAGACTTACACTGAAGCTTTCTTT. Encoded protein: CASSLAGQTYTEAFF.

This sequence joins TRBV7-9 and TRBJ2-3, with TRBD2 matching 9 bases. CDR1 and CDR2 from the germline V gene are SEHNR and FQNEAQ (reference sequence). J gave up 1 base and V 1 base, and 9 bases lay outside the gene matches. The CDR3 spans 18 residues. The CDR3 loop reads CASSLEVLAGHRTDTQYF. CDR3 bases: TGTGCCAGCAGCTTAGAGGTCCTAGCGGGACACCGCACAGATACGCAGTATTTT.

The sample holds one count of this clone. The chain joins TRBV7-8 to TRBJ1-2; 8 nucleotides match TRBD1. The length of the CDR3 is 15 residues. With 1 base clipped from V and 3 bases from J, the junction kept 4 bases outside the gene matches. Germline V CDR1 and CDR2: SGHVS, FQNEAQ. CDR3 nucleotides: TGTGCCAGCAGCTTAGGCCGACAGGGGTACTATGGCTACACCTTC. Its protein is CASSLGRQGYYGYTF.

The CDR3 spells CASSLLTSQAYEQYF. In nucleotides, the CDR3 is TGCGCCAGCAGCTTGCTGACTAGTCAAGCCTACGAGCAGTACTTC. V and J are TRBV5-1 and TRBJ2-7, with D maybe TRBD2 (6 bases). The germline V and J ends were trimmed by 1 base and 2 bases, with 13 bases remaining between them. The CDR3 sequence is 15 residues long. Germline CDR1 and CDR2: SGHRS and YFSETQ.

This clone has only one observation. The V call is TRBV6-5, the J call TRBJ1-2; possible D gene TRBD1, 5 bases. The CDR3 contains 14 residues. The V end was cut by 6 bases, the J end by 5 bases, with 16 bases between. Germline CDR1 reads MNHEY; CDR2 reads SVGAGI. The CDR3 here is CASRATGRDYGYTF. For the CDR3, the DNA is TGTGCCAGCAGGGCGACGGGCAGGGATTATGGCTACACCTTC.

CDR3 in DNA: TGTGCCAGCTCACCCGGTTCTCACGCGGGCACAGATACGCAGTATTTT. This translates into CASSPGSHAGTDTQYF. The chain uses TRBV18 and TRBJ2-3; D ambiguous. Per germline, CDR1 KGHSH and CDR2 LQKENI. The CDR3 has 16 residues. The V and J ends lost 3 bases and 1 base respectively, with 14 bases between them. The full variable domain, its missing parts supplied by reference TRBV18 and TRBJ2-3, is NAGVMQNPRHLVRRRGQEARLRCSPMKGHSHVYWYRQLPEEGLKFMVYLQKENIIDESGMPKERFSAEFPKEGPSILRIQQVVRGDSAAYFCASSPGSHAGTDTQYFGPGTRLTVL.

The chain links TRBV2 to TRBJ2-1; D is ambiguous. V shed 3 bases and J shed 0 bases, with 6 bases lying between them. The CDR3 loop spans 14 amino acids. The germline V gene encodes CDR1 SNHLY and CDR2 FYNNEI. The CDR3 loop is CASSDDSSYNEQFF. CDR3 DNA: TGTGCCAGCAGTGACGATAGCTCCTACAATGAGCAGTTCTTC.

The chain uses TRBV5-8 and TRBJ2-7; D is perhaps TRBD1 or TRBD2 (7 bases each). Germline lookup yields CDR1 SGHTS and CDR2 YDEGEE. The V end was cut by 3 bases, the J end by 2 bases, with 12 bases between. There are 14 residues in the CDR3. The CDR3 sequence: CASSSQGGPYEQYF. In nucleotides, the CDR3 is TGTGCCAGCAGCTCTCAGGGGGGGCCCTACGAGCAGTACTTC.

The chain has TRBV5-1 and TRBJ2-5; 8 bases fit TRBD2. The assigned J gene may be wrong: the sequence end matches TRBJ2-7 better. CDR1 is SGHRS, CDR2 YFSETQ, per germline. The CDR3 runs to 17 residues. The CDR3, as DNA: TGCGCCAGCAGCCCGGAGGGGAGCGGGAGAAACCCCTACGAGCAGTACTTC. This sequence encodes CASSPEGSGRNPYEQYF.

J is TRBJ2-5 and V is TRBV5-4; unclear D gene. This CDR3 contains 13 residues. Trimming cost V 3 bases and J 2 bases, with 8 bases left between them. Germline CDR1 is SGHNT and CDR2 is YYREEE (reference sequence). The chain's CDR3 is CASSSDPQETQYF. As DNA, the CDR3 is TGTGCCAGCAGCTCCGACCCTCAAGAGACCCAGTACTTC.

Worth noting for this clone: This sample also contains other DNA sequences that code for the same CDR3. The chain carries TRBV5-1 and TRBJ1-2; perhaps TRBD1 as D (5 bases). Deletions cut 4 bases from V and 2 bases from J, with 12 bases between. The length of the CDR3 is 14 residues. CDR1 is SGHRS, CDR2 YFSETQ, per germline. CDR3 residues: CASSPGGSNYGYTF. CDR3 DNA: TGCGCCAGCAGCCCCGGGGGGTCAAACTATGGCTACACCTTC.

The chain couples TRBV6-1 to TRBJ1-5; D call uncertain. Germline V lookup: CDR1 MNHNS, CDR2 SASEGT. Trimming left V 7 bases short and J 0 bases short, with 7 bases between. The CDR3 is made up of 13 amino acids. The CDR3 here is CASTENSNQPQHF. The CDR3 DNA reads TGTGCCAGCACAGAGAATAGCAATCAGCCCCAGCATTTT.

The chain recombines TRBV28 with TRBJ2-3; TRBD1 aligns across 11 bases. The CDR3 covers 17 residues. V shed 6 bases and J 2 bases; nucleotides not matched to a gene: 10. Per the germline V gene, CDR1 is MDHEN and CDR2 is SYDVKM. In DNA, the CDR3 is TGTGCCAGCAGCCCTCCCGGAGGACAGGGGGCCACAGATACGCAGTATTTT. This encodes CASSPPGGQGATDTQYF.

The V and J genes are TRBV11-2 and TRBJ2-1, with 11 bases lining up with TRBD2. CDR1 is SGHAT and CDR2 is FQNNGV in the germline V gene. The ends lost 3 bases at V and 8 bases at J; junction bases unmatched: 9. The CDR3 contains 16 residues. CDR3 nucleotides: TGTGCCAGCAGCTTGCCCCTAGCGGGAGGTATCGATGAGCAGTTCTTC. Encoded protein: CASSLPLAGGIDEQFF.

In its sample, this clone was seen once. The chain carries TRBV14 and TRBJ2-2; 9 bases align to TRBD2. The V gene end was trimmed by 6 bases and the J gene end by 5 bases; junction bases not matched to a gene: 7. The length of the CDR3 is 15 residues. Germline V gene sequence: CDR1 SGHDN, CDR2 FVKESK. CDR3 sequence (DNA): TGTGCCAGCAGACGAGCGGGAGGTGGTACCGGGGAGCTGTTTTTT. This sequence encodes CASRRAGGGTGELFF.

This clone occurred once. CDR3 amino acids: CASSRGGIERTQYF. The CDR3 DNA reads as TGTGCCAGTTCCAGGGGGGGCATTGAGCGGACCCAGTACTTC. The rearrangement joins TRBV6-5 to TRBJ2-5; D could derive from TRBD1 or TRBD2 (7 bases each). This CDR3 has 14 residues. V lost 9 bases and J 7 bases, leaving 21 bases between the germline ends. The germline gives CDR1 MNHEY, CDR2 SVGAGI.

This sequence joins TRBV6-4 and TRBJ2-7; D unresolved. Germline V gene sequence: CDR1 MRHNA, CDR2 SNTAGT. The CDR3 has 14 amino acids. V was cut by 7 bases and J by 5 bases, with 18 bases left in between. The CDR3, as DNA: TGTGCCAGCACCCCCGGCAGGTACGGCCACGAGCAGTACTTC. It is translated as CASTPGRYGHEQYF.

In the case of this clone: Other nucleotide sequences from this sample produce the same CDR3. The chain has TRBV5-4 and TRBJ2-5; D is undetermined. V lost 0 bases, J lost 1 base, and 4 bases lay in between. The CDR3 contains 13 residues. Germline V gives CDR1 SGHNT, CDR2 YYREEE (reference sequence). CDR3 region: CASSLGFQETQYF. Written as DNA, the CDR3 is TGTGCCAGCAGCTTGGGCTTCCAAGAGACCCAGTACTTC.

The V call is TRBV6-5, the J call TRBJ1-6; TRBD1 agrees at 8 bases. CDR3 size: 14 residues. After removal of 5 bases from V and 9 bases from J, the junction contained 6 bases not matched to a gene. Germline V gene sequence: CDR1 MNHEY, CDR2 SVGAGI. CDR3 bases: TGTGCCAGCAGTAACCAGGGGGCGCGTTCACCCCTCCACTTT. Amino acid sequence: CASSNQGARSPLHF.